This is a list of T cell receptor beta chains from one sample in a study of T-cell reconstitution after alpha-beta-depleted transplantation in children. TCRdb recomputed calls from the PCR reads with MiXCR, one row per CDR3 protein. The top ten hold 13% of the sample, which has 150,000 to 250,000 distinct CDR3 sequences, approximately 14% seen once. The starting material was PBMCs from the stem cell graft donor, obtained from the stem cell graft. These receptors were collected from a human donor who donated a stem cell graft to a child with acute lymphoblastic leukemia. The CDR3 runs from the conserved cysteine through the conserved F or W. D genes are given only for firm matches. Some rows have no size entry. The others give once, few or many, or a class for an expanded clone.

J gene	clone size	D gene	V gene	CDR3 DNA	CDR3 protein
TRBJ2-7	.	.	TRBV13	TGTGCCAGCAGCGACGGAAAGAGCTACGAGCAGTACTTC	CASSDGKSYEQYF
TRBJ2-7	.	TRBD2	TRBV7-9	TGTGCCAGCAGCTTAGCGGGGCTAGCGGGATCAGTCGAGCAGTACTTC	CASSLAGLAGSVEQYF
TRBJ2-7	many	.	TRBV12-3/TRBV12-4	TGTGCCAGCAGTTTAGGGCAGGGTAGCAACGAGCAGTACTTC	CASSLGQGSNEQYF
TRBJ1-5	many	.	TRBV3-1	TGTGCCAGCAGCCCCAGAGGCGGGAACAATCAGCCCCAGCATTTT	CASSPRGGNNQPQHF
TRBJ2-5	many	TRBD1	TRBV3-1	TGTGCCAGCGAGACAGGGGGAGAGACCCAGTACTTC	CASETGGETQYF
TRBJ1-1	few	TRBD1	TRBV9	TGTGCCAGCAGCGTAGCGGGGTCAGGGGGCGATGTGAACACTGAAGCTTTCTTT	CASSVAGSGGDVNTEAFF
TRBJ2-7	many	TRBD1	TRBV3-1	TGTGCCAGCAGCCCCCGGGACAGAGCCTACGAGCAGTACTTC	CASSPRDRAYEQYF
TRBJ2-7	many	.	TRBV10-3	TGTGCCATCAGTGACATAGGCAGGTCCGGCGAGCAGTACTTC	CAISDIGRSGEQYF
TRBJ2-1	.	TRBD2	TRBV20-1	TGCAGTGCCCCAGAGAGGAGGGAGGGTAACAATGAGCAGTTCTTC	CSAPERREGNNEQFF
TRBJ2-2	many	TRBD2	TRBV6-1	TGTGCCAGCACCCCGGGAGGGGATGTGACCGGGGAGCTGTTTTTT	CASTPGGDVTGELFF
TRBJ2-4	.	.	TRBV5-1	TGCGCCAGCAGCTTGGTCGGGGGTAAAAACATTCAGTACTTC	CASSLVGGKNIQYF
TRBJ1-4	many	.	TRBV21-1	TGTGCCAGCAGCAAGGGGTACATCGGGCAGCTAAATGAAAAACTGTTTTTT	CASSKGYIGQLNEKLFF
TRBJ2-7	few	TRBD1	TRBV5-1	TGCGCCAGCAGCTCCCCGGACAGGAGCTCCTACGAGCAGTACTTC	CASSSPDRSSYEQYF
TRBJ1-6	many	.	TRBV29-1	TGCAGCGTTGGGGCTCAGGGAGGACCCCTCCACTTT	CSVGAQGGPLHF
TRBJ1-5	many	.	TRBV12-3/TRBV12-4	TGTGCCAGCAGTTTAGGGAGGTGGGGGGCAGGTCATCAGCCCCAGCATTTT	CASSLGRWGAGHQPQHF
TRBJ2-3	many	.	TRBV5-1	TGCGCCAGCAGCTCGGACAGACGCACAGATACGCAGTATTTT	CASSSDRRTDTQYF
TRBJ2-3	many	.	TRBV29-1	TGCAGCTACGCCAGGGCAGATACGCAGTATTTT	CSYARADTQYF
TRBJ2-7	many	.	TRBV5-1	TGCGCCAGCAGCTTGGATGGGGGCGCGGTGTCCAACGAGCAGTACTTC	CASSLDGGAVSNEQYF
TRBJ1-1	.	.	TRBV28	TGTGCCGCAGGCTCGGGAACTGAAGCTTTCTTT	CAAGSGTEAFF
TRBJ1-5	few	.	TRBV5-1	TGCGCCAGCAGGCGCGGGGATACTAGCAATCAGCCCCAGCATTTT	CASRRGDTSNQPQHF
TRBJ2-5	many	TRBD1	TRBV20-1	TGCAGTGCTATAGGGGGCTTCCAGGGAGAGACCCAGTACTTC	CSAIGGFQGETQYF
TRBJ2-1	many	.	TRBV20-1	TGCAGTGCTAGAGGGCTCCAGGGGCTTTACAATGAGCAGTTCTTC	CSARGLQGLYNEQFF
TRBJ2-7	many	TRBD2	TRBV20-1	TGCAGCGCCGCGGGAGCGGGCTACGAGCAGTACTTC	CSAAGAGYEQYF
TRBJ2-3	few	TRBD2	TRBV6-2/TRBV6-3	TGTGCCAGCAGTGCCTCTAGCGGGAGGATGTCAGATACGCAGTATTTT	CASSASSGRMSDTQYF
TRBJ2-7	many	.	TRBV29-1	TGCAGCGTTCGACAACGGGGAAACGGGTACGAGCAGTACTTC	CSVRQRGNGYEQYF
TRBJ2-1	many	TRBD2	TRBV5-1	TGCGCCAGCAGCTTGGGACTAGCGCCAAACAATGAGCAGTTCTTC	CASSLGLAPNNEQFF
TRBJ2-3	.	TRBD2	TRBV4-1	TGTGCCATCGGCCCCGGGACTAGCGGGGATACGCAGTATTTT	CAIGPGTSGDTQYF
TRBJ2-3	many	.	TRBV5-1	TGCGCCAGCAGCCTGGACGGAGGGATTGGAGATACGCAGTATTTT	CASSLDGGIGDTQYF
TRBJ2-1	many	.	TRBV5-1	TGCGCCAGCAGCGCCTACTTCTTAGGGTTGCAGTTCTTC	CASSAYFLGLQFF
TRBJ2-1	many	TRBD2	TRBV29-1	TGCAGCGTTGAAGGGACTAGCGGGAAGCTAGAAGATGAGCAGTTCTTC	CSVEGTSGKLEDEQFF
TRBJ1-5	many	.	TRBV7-2	TGTGCCAGCAGCTTACAGGCATCCAGCAGCAATCAGCCCCAGCATTTT	CASSLQASSSNQPQHF
TRBJ1-6	few	TRBD1	TRBV12-3/TRBV12-4	TGTGCCAGCGTAGGGGGCGGCGGTTCACCCCTCCACTTT	CASVGGGGSPLHF
TRBJ2-4	.	TRBD2	TRBV10-1	TGCGCCAGCAGTGAGTCTGGGGCGGGGGAAGCCCAAAACATTCAGTACTTC	CASSESGAGEAQNIQYF
TRBJ1-2	many	TRBD1	TRBV6-5	TGTGCCAGCAGTTACTCGCCGGGGGGACAGGGGGCGAGTGGCTACACCTTC	CASSYSPGGQGASGYTF
TRBJ2-1	few	TRBD2	TRBV12-3/TRBV12-4	TGTGCCAGCAGTCCGCGAGGAATTGGACTAGCCGGGCCCCAACACCCAACACAGTTCTTC	CASSPRGIGLAGPQHPTQFF
TRBJ2-1	many	TRBD2	TRBV11-3	TGTGCCAGCACCTCGTTTGCGGGGGGTGAGCAGTTCTTC	CASTSFAGGEQFF
TRBJ1-2	many	.	TRBV20-1	TGCAGTGCTTTCAAGGTGGTTAACTATGGCTACACCTTC	CSAFKVVNYGYTF
TRBJ1-1	many	.	TRBV27	TGTGCCAGCAGTTTGGGCCGTCCTTTGAACACTGAAGCTTTCTTT	CASSLGRPLNTEAFF
TRBJ2-3	many	.	TRBV29-1	TGCAGCGTTGAAGATGGGGTGGGAGACACAGATACGCAGTATTTT	CSVEDGVGDTDTQYF
TRBJ2-1	.	TRBD2	TRBV6-1	TGTGCCAGCAGTGCCGGGAGGGCCGTTGTTGAGCAGTTCTTC	CASSAGRAVVEQFF
TRBJ2-6	many	.	TRBV20-1	TGCAGTGCTAAATCCAGGCACTCCTCTGGGGCCAACGTCCTGACTTTC	CSAKSRHSSGANVLTF
TRBJ1-2	many	TRBD1	TRBV5-1	TGCGCCAGCAGCCCACAGGGGGAGACTACCTATGGCTACACCTTC	CASSPQGETTYGYTF
TRBJ2-7	many	TRBD2	TRBV6-5	TGTGCCAGCAGTTGGGGGCTAGCGGGAGGAGGGGACTACGAGCAGTACTTC	CASSWGLAGGGDYEQYF
TRBJ2-1	many	TRBD2	TRBV5-6	TGTGCCAGCAGCTTCATTACTAGCGGGGTCAATGAGCAGTTCTTC	CASSFITSGVNEQFF
TRBJ1-2	many	.	TRBV20-1	TGCAGTGCTAGAGATCACCTCGCCCTGCAGGAGTATGGCTACACCTTC	CSARDHLALQEYGYTF
TRBJ1-2	many	.	TRBV7-2	TGTGCCAGCAGCACCCCCCGGGATAGGGGGTCGGTTGGCTACACCTTC	CASSTPRDRGSVGYTF
TRBJ2-5	few	.	TRBV5-1	TGCGCCAGCAGCTTCTCGGGGGTCCAAGAGACCCAGTACTTC	CASSFSGVQETQYF
TRBJ1-3	many	TRBD1	TRBV27	TGTGCCAGCAGTTCGATGACAGGGGGGACTGGAAACACCATATATTTT	CASSSMTGGTGNTIYF
TRBJ2-7	many	.	TRBV27	TGTGCCAGCCAAACAGGAGGAGGATTCTACGAGCAGTACTTC	CASQTGGGFYEQYF
TRBJ2-5	many	.	TRBV20-1	TGCAGTGCTAAGAAAACAGGAGGGTCAGAGACCCAGTACTTC	CSAKKTGGSETQYF
TRBJ1-5	many	.	TRBV12-3/TRBV12-4	TGTGCCAGCAGCCCGTCGGGGGACAATCAGCCCCAGCATTTT	CASSPSGDNQPQHF
TRBJ2-2	many	TRBD2	TRBV4-1	TGCGCCAGCAGCAAGGGACTAGCCCAGAAACCAACCGGGGAGCTGTTTTTT	CASSKGLAQKPTGELFF
TRBJ1-1	many	.	TRBV12-3/TRBV12-4	TGTGCCAGCAGTTTGTTGGAAACTGAAGCTTTCTTT	CASSLLETEAFF
TRBJ2-1	.	.	TRBV12-3/TRBV12-4	TGTGCCAGCAGTTCGGCGGACCGCAGGCGTGAGCAGTTCTTC	CASSSADRRREQFF
TRBJ2-7	many	.	TRBV7-2	TGTGCCAGCAGCAAATCTTCGGGACTGTACGAGCAGTACTTC	CASSKSSGLYEQYF
TRBJ2-5	many	.	TRBV18	TGTGCCAGCTCAATTCAAGAGACCCAGTACTTC	CASSIQETQYF
TRBJ2-7	many	TRBD1	TRBV5-1	TGCGCCAGCAGCTTTGGGACAGGTGGCGAGCAGTACTTC	CASSFGTGGEQYF
TRBJ1-2	many	TRBD1	TRBV6-1	TGTGCCAGCAGTGAACGACAGGGGACGAACTATGGCTACACCTTC	CASSERQGTNYGYTF
TRBJ2-7	many	TRBD2	TRBV28	TGTGCCAGCCTCAAAACTAGCGGGAACTCCTACGAGCAGTACTTC	CASLKTSGNSYEQYF